Shown below are 26 T cell receptor beta chains from a single sample sequenced in a study of blood T cell repertoires in COVID-19. Measured with immunoSEQ multiplex PCR; TCRdb has only the in-frame clones, and not every one. Among 260,000 or so clones listed, around 88% were seen once. The sequenced sample was PBMCs or T cells enriched from blood (not recorded which). The receptors come from a woman in her thirties or forties with acute COVID-19.

The V call is TRBV27, the J call TRBJ2-7; D perhaps matches TRBD2 (5 bases). Germline CDR1 reads MNHEY; CDR2 reads SMNVEV (reference sequence). The CDR3 contains 14 residues. With 2 bases removed from V and 5 bases from J, the gap between germline ends came to 13 bases. CDR3 coding DNA: TGTGCCAGCAGTTTAGAGGGTTATGCCCACGAGCAGTACTTC. Encoded protein: CASSLEGYAHEQYF.

This chain joins TRBV6-6 and TRBJ1-2; D might be TRBD1 (5 bases). CDR1 and CDR2 from the germline V gene are MNHNY and SVGAGI (reference sequence). The CDR3 covers 14 residues. Between the trimmed V and J ends, which lost 5 bases and 7 bases, there was a span of 17 bases. The CDR3 loop is CASSQTPRDSGYTF. In DNA, the CDR3 is TGTGCCAGCAGTCAGACTCCCAGGGATTCTGGCTACACCTTC.

This chain links TRBV30 with TRBJ1-1; 7 bases agree with TRBD1. This CDR3 is 13 amino acids long. Germline-derived CDR1 and CDR2 are GTSNPN and SVGIG (reference sequence). The CDR3 here is CAHDRDSGTEAFF. In nucleotides, the CDR3 is TGTGCTCATGACAGGGATTCGGGCACTGAAGCTTTCTTT.

The rearrangement joins TRBV6-4 to TRBJ2-1; D possibly corresponds to TRBD2 (7 bases). CDR1 is MRHNA, CDR2 SNTAGT, per germline. V shed 4 bases and J shed 3 bases, with 13 bases lying between them. CDR3 length: 15 residues. The CDR3 coding sequence is TGTGCCAGCAGTGGAGGGGGGGGTGACTACAATGAGCAGTTCTTC. Translated, it gives CASSGGGGDYNEQFF.

The chain combines TRBV7-2 with TRBJ1-2; possible D gene TRBD1, 6 bases. This CDR3 has 14 residues. The V and J ends lost 7 bases and 5 bases respectively, with 17 bases between them. Germline V lookup: CDR1 SGHTA, CDR2 FQGNSA. This CDR3 is CASNQHLTGYGYTF. The DNA of the CDR3 is TGTGCCAGCAACCAACATTTGACAGGATATGGCTACACCTTC.

The rearrangement links TRBV19 to TRBJ1-5; a weak D match, TRBD1 (6 bases). Germline CDR1 is LNHDA and CDR2 is SQIVND (reference sequence). The CDR3 runs 14 residues. V lost 7 bases, J lost 5 bases, and 15 bases lay in between. CDR3 loop: CASNTRGGHQPQHF. The CDR3, as DNA: TGTGCCAGTAACACCCGGGGGGGCCATCAGCCCCAGCATTTT. Supplemented by reference TRBV19 and TRBJ1-5, the full variable domain reads DGGITQSPKYLFRKEGQNVTLSCEQNLNHDAMYWYRQDPGQGLRLIYYSQIVNDFQKGDIAEGYSVSREKKESFPLTVTSAQKNPTAFYLCASNTRGGHQPQHFGDGTRLSIL.

This clone was detected only once. The chain combines TRBV7-3 with TRBJ1-6; 7 bases are shared with TRBD1. V gave up 4 bases and J gave up 7 bases; unmatched junction bases: 4. CDR3 length equals 14 residues. Germline values: CDR1 SGHTA, CDR2 FQGTGA. CDR3 nucleotides: TGTGCCAGCAGCTCGCAGGGGGTGAATTCACCCCTCCACTTT. This gives the protein CASSSQGVNSPLHF.

This sequence joins TRBV11-2 and TRBJ2-4; 10 positions agree with TRBD1. CDR3 length: 14 amino acids. Germline loops: CDR1 SGHAT, CDR2 FQNNGV. Trimming at V came to 3 bases and at J to 6 bases, leaving 2 bases not matched to a gene. The CDR3 region is CASSLGQGINIQYF. CDR3 DNA: TGTGCCAGCAGCTTGGGACAGGGGATAAACATTCAGTACTTC.

The chain joins TRBV21-1 to TRBJ1-2; the DNA was not used to check the table's D call, TRBD1. TRBV21-1 is given as a pseudogene. The CDR3 sequence is 16 residues long. The CDR3 bases are TGTGCCAGCAGCACGGGACAGGGGCCGATAAACTATGGCTACACCTTC. Translated: CASSTGQGPINYGYTF.

The V call is TRBV11-3, the J call TRBJ2-2; 11 positions match TRBD2. V shed 5 bases, J shed 7 bases, and the junction held 9 bases outside the gene matches. CDR1 is SGHNT and CDR2 is YENEEA in the germline V gene. This CDR3 has 16 residues. The CDR3 sequence is CASSGGTSGLHGELFF. The CDR3, as DNA: TGTGCCAGCAGCGGCGGGACTAGCGGACTACACGGGGAGCTGTTTTTT.

The CDR3 loop is CASSQSLRGEGYTF. CDR3 nucleotides: TGTGCCAGCAGCCAATCTCTTCGGGGTGAGGGCTACACCTTC. V and J are TRBV3-1 (or the pseudogene TRBV3-2) and TRBJ1-2; D is ambiguous. CDR1 is LGHDT and CDR2 is YNNKEL in the germline V gene (reference sequence). Trimming removed 2 bases from V and 8 bases from J, with 15 bases in between. This CDR3 is 14 amino acids long.

The genes are TRBV2 and TRBJ2-2, with 7 bases aligning to TRBD2. Per germline, CDR1 SNHLY and CDR2 FYNNEI. Trimming removed 9 bases from V and 4 bases from J; junction bases left unmatched: 8. CDR3 length: 14 amino acids. The CDR3 loop is CASKAGAFTGELFF. CDR3 DNA: TGTGCCAGTAAGGCGGGAGCCTTCACCGGGGAGCTGTTTTTT.

The CDR3 sequence: CASSQTSGMNQPQHF. The CDR3 nucleotides read TGCGCCAGCAGCCAGACCTCAGGGATGAATCAGCCCCAGCATTTT. The chain couples TRBV4-1 to TRBJ1-5; TRBD1 might be the D (5 bases). Trimming removed 3 bases at V and 4 bases at J, with 13 bases between. Germline V gene lookup returns CDR1 MGHRA and CDR2 YSYEKL. The CDR3 is 15 amino acids.

The chain recombines TRBV2 with TRBJ1-6; 7 bases are shared with TRBD1. Germline lookup yields CDR1 SNHLY and CDR2 FYNNEI. V was clipped by 4 bases and J by 7 bases; unmatched bases: 4. The CDR3 is 14 amino acids. CDR3: CASSASRGNSPLHF. The CDR3 DNA reads TGTGCCAGCAGTGCCTCCAGGGGGAATTCACCCCTCCACTTT.

The chain uses TRBV30 and TRBJ2-4; D is possibly TRBD1 (6 bases). The CDR3 loop spans 14 amino acids. Trimming left V 8 bases short and J 1 base short, with 15 bases between. Per the germline V gene, CDR1 is GTSNPN and CDR2 is SVGIG (reference sequence). The CDR3 sequence: CAADRSGAKNIQYF. CDR3 bases: TGTGCCGCTGACAGGTCTGGGGCCAAAAACATTCAGTACTTC.

The chain links TRBV18 to TRBJ2-5, with 14 bases fitting TRBD2. V dropped 4 bases and J dropped 4; count of bases not matched to a gene: 5. There are 16 residues in the CDR3. The germline CDR1 and CDR2 sequences are KGHSH and LQKENI. The CDR3 is CASSQGLAGVGETQYF. CDR3 bases: TGTGCCAGCTCACAGGGACTAGCGGGAGTTGGAGAGACCCAGTACTTC.

The V and J genes are TRBV6-5 and TRBJ2-3, with D tentatively TRBD1 (5 bases). Germline V gene lookup returns CDR1 MNHEY and CDR2 SVGAGI. The length of the CDR3 is 14 residues. V shed 1 base and J shed 4 bases, with 9 bases lying between them. In DNA form, the CDR3 reads TGTGCCAGCAGTTACTTAGGGGAAGCAGATACGCAGTATTTT. Its translation: CASSYLGEADTQYF.

This clone was recorded a few times. This chain joins TRBV12-3 or TRBV12-4 and TRBJ2-1; D is possibly TRBD1 (6 bases). V gave up 6 bases and J gave up 7 bases, with 13 bases separating them. The length of the CDR3 is 13 residues. CDR3 loop: CASRQGWRNEQFF. In DNA form, the CDR3 reads TGTGCCAGCAGACAGGGTTGGCGGAATGAGCAGTTCTTC.

Comment on this clone: Other DNA sequences of this sample code for an identical CDR3. The rearrangement joins TRBV27 to TRBJ1-5; 8 bases map to TRBD1. This CDR3 region has 13 residues. The germline V gene encodes CDR1 MNHEY and CDR2 SMNVEV (reference sequence). The J segment lost 4 bases and the V segment lost 5 bases, leaving 1 base of the junction unmatched. CDR3 bases: TGTGCCAGCAGTCGACAGGGGAATCAGCCCCAGCATTTT. Translation gives CASSRQGNQPQHF.

The chain employs TRBV15 and TRBJ2-5, with a possible D match to TRBD2 (6 bases). Per the germline V gene, CDR1 is LNHNV and CDR2 is YYDKDF (reference sequence). The CDR3 consists of 14 residues. The V and J ends lost 6 bases and 7 bases respectively, with 18 bases between them. The CDR3 spells CATRTGLAASTQYF. The CDR3 nucleotides read TGTGCCACCAGGACCGGATTAGCGGCCTCGACCCAGTACTTC.

The chain uses TRBV5-5 and TRBJ1-2; weak D call: TRBD1 (6 bases). V lost 5 bases and J lost 5, with 16 bases in between. The V gene's germline CDR1 is SGHKS and CDR2 YYEKEE (reference sequence). This CDR3 is built from 14 residues. The CDR3 loop is CASSWLGARYGYTF. CDR3 DNA sequence: TGTGCCAGCAGTTGGTTGGGGGCGCGGTATGGCTACACCTTC.

V gene TRBV6-2 or TRBV6-3 combines with J gene TRBJ2-5, with 7 bases matching TRBD2. CDR3 size: 15 residues. V lost 2 bases, J lost 3 bases, and 6 bases stayed unmatched. CDR1 and CDR2 (germline): MNHEY, SVGEGT. CDR3 DNA sequence: TGTGCCAGCAGTTACGAGAGACTAGCAAAAGAGACCCAGTACTTC. This codes for CASSYERLAKETQYF.

The chain couples TRBV9 to TRBJ1-5, with 7 nucleotides matching TRBD1. With 3 bases clipped from V and 1 base from J, the junction kept 4 bases outside the gene matches. The CDR3 loop spans 15 amino acids. The germline V gene has CDR1 SGDLS and CDR2 YYNGEE. CDR3 protein: CASSATGASNQPQHF. In DNA form, the CDR3 reads TGTGCCAGCAGCGCAACAGGGGCGAGCAATCAGCCCCAGCATTTT.

This chain joins TRBV19 and TRBJ1-2; a weak D match, TRBD1 (5 bases). The CDR3 has 13 amino acids. Trimming took 3 bases from V and 7 from J, leaving 12 bases between them. Germline V gene lookup returns CDR1 LNHDA and CDR2 SQIVND (reference sequence). CDR3 nucleotide sequence: TGTGCCAGTAGTATCATGGGGCGAGGTGGCTACACCTTC. Translation: CASSIMGRGGYTF.

The V and J genes are TRBV5-5 and TRBJ2-7; possibly TRBD2 for D (6 bases). Per the germline V gene, CDR1 is SGHKS and CDR2 is YYEKEE (reference sequence). This CDR3 has 17 amino acids. V lost 0 bases, J lost 0 bases, and 16 bases lay in between. The CDR3 protein is CASSLEAAGSSSYEQYF. The CDR3 DNA sequence: TGTGCCAGCAGCTTGGAGGCAGCGGGCTCAAGCTCCTACGAGCAGTACTTC.

The gene calls are TRBV7-9 and TRBJ2-7; D gene unclear. The CDR3 is made up of 16 amino acids. The V end lost 1 base, the J end lost 2 bases, and 15 bases lay between the germline ends. Germline V gene sequence: CDR1 SEHNR, CDR2 FQNEAQ (reference sequence). The CDR3 here is CASSLVSWRSPYEQYF. CDR3 DNA sequence: TGTGCCAGCAGCTTAGTATCCTGGCGGAGTCCCTACGAGCAGTACTTC.